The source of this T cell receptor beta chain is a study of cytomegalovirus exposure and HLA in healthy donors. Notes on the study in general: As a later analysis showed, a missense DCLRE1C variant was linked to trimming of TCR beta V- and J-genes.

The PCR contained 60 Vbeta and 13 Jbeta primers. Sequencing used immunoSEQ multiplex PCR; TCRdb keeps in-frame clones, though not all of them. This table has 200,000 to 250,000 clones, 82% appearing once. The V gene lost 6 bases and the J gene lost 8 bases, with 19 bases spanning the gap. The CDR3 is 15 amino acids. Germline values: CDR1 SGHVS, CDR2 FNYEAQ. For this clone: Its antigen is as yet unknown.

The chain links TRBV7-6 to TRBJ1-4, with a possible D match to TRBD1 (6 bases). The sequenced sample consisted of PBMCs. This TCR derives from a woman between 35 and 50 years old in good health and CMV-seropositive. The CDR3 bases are TGTGCCAGCAGTCGAGGGTCAGGGGCGCGAGAAAAACTGTTTTTT. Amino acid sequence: CASSRGSGAREKLFF.